This T cell receptor beta chain was observed in a study of cytomegalovirus exposure and HLA in healthy donors listed by TCRdb under 2017. Background on the whole study: According to a later analysis, one platform produced both the 110 or so validation repertoires and the 730 or so repertoires of the first cohort. The aim of the study was to test whether cataloging public T cell receptors could identify signatures of past pathogen exposure. Along with the roughly 670-subject first cohort, a separate validation cohort of over a hundred different subjects was used. To predict cytomegalovirus infection status, the study brought together high-throughput TCR immunosequencing, statistical association of individual TCRs with disease status, and machine learning.

Results the study describes overall, beyond this receptor: Cytomegalovirus status was reported to be diagnosed by the classifier with high specificity and sensitivity in both the original and validation cohorts. The authors suggested that the approach could potentially be generalized to other disease states and immunological phenotypes. A few of the identified cytomegalovirus-associated TCR beta chains were confirmed in vitro to be specific for cytomegalovirus antigens. The study listed 150 to 200 TCR beta chains as associated with cytomegalovirus. A later analysis lacked HLA typing for the validation cohort, so it scored co-occurrence in that cohort across all 120 repertoires. Subsequent analysis determined that TCRs grouped into clusters in the first cohort also showed a tendency toward co-occurrence across the 120 or so validation repertoires, and approximately 94% of cluster scores exceeded 0. While some public TCRs were present in many individuals, most TCR sequences turned up only very rarely across donors.

Note on this clone: No antigen is known for it. The record has no base qualities; no much larger clone is one base away.

The germline V gene (reference sequence) yields SEHNR for CDR1 and FQNEAQ for CDR2. V is clipped by 8 bases and J by 0 bases, and the sequence between their germline boundaries is 15 bases long. The CDR3 contains 15 residues, cysteine and phenylalanine counted. Only the CDR3 region is kept as DNA, spanning 45 bases read in frame from base 1. Donors formed part of the validation cohort, which comprised 120 or so subjects and was distinct from the first cohort of under 850 subjects. The receptor library was made with the immunoSEQ multiplex PCR assay. The original methods were these. A statistical classification framework was built to diagnose cytomegalovirus status from the catalog of TCR beta chain sequences. TCRdb re-hosts the immuneACCESS table, in-frame sequences only. Its copies lack some clones; in the studies checked, an unresolved V gene accounts for under half of them, and the cause for the rest is not known. The V and J calls and clone size were taken over from that table, and D and trimming were inferred from the DNA. This sample is represented by around 130,000 clones; roughly 86% of them were singletons. The ten largest clones add up to over 3% of the sample.

The rearranged segments are TRBV7-9 and TRBJ2-3; TRBD1 is possibly the D segment (6 matching bases). The material sequenced was PBMCs. The clonotype originates from a young man in good health and CMV-seronegative. CDR3 protein: CASCPQGHSTDTQYF. The nucleotide sequence is given as TGTGCCAGCTGCCCCCAGGGGCACAGCACAGATACGCAGTATTTT.